This T cell receptor beta chain is from a study of shared clonotypes between healthy human individuals. Findings and caveats of the study: Limited genetic and exposure-history diversity came from having few donors.

Naive CD8 isolation took CD45RO-negative cells positively selected for CCR7 and excluded terminally differentiated effector memory CD45RA+ cells. A single count supports this clone. Antigen: not known. Generated by immunoSEQ multiplex PCR, the TCRdb table keeps only in-frame clones and is missing some. The table has more than 550,000 clones, about 90% seen once; the top ten hold roughly 24%. Germline-derived CDR1 and CDR2 are SGHRS and YFSETQ. The CDR3 extends over 15 amino acids. The V and J ends lost 1 base and 5 bases, in that order; junction bases with no gene match: 9. Sequencing was carried out using naive CD8+ T cells sorted from blood. This TCR derives from a man aged 30 to 39 in good health. The gene calls are TRBV5-1 and TRBJ2-7, with 7 bases fitting TRBD1. The CDR3 region has the DNA TGCGCCAGCAGCTTGCTGGCCGACAGGGCGGACGAGCAGTACTTC. It translates to CASSLLADRADEQYF.